One T cell receptor beta chain is described in this entry. Its antigen is not known. Generated by immunoSEQ multiplex PCR, the TCRdb table keeps only in-frame clones and is missing some. The sample has roughly 9,100 clones, approximately 22% seen once. This entry is derived from a study of sequential checkpoint blockade in melanoma. Study details: After nivolumab or ipilimumab alone, 20 to 25 patients had week-13 rebiopsies. Overall study results and limits: Tumor T-cell fraction and clonality correlated with PD-L1 and CD8+ counts. For nivolumab-first patients, baseline tumor clonality was associated with response. About 30 times likelier clinical benefit followed increased tumor T-cell fraction and clonality.

The sample's treatment: randomized to nivolumab then ipilimumab (arm A) or the reverse (arm B). This CDR3 is built from 15 residues. V gave up 6 bases and J gave up 7 bases, with 19 bases separating them. Germline CDR1 is MDHEN and CDR2 is SYDVKM. This sequence originates from a human donor with melanoma. The sample here was tumor tissue (inferred from file names), taken from a patient given nivolumab and ipilimumab in sequence. The rearrangement links TRBV28 to TRBJ1-5; TRBD1 is a possible D gene (5 bases). This chain's CDR3 is CASSQLLGGGQPQHF. The CDR3 DNA reads TGTGCCAGCAGCCAACTTCTTGGTGGGGGGCAGCCCCAGCATTTT.